A selection of T cell receptor beta chains follows, all from one sample in a study of control samples from healthy donors and cancer patients. Profiled with immunoSEQ multiplex PCR; TCRdb holds only in-frame clones, not every one. Among 24,000 or so clones listed, about 85% were seen once. Sequencing was carried out using PBMCs. These receptors were collected from a man in his sixties with head and neck cancer. CDR3s include the opening cysteine and the closing phenylalanine or tryptophan. The D gene is left open where the match is weak. Only some rows state a clone size, as once, few, many or a class for expanded clones.

V gene,clone size,CDR3 length,D gene,J gene,CDR3 DNA,CDR3 protein
TRBV9,once,15,TRBD2,TRBJ2-1,TGTGCCAGCAGCTCCCCGGGACTATCCTACAATGAGCAGTTCTTC,CASSSPGLSYNEQFF
TRBV20-1,-,10,-,TRBJ2-1,TGCAGTGTTCTTGGCAATGAGCAGTTCTTC,CSVLGNEQFF
TRBV11-2,-,13,-,TRBJ2-3,TGTGCCAGCAGCTTCTCCAACTCAGATACGCAGTATTTT,CASSFSNSDTQYF
TRBV27,-,13,TRBD2,TRBJ2-1,TGTGCCAGCAGTTTGGTATGGGAGGGTGAGCAGTTCTTC,CASSLVWEGEQFF
TRBV6-6,-,13,TRBD1,TRBJ2-1,TGTGCCAGCAGCCGGGACAGGGGGTATGAGCAGTTCTTC,CASSRDRGYEQFF
TRBV11-3,few,18,-,TRBJ1-3,TGTGCCAGCAGCTTAGTTGGATCCCCGACCTTCTCTGGAAACACCATATATTTT,CASSLVGSPTFSGNTIYF
TRBV7-3,-,13,-,TRBJ1-1,TGTGCCAGCAGCTCTCAGGCAGAGAATGAAGCTTTCTTT,CASSSQAENEAFF
TRBV5-1,-,14,-,TRBJ1-2,TGCGCCAGCAGCTATCTGTCGACAGGCTACGGCTACACCTTC,CASSYLSTGYGYTF
TRBV13,-,14,TRBD1,TRBJ2-1,TGTGCCAGCAGCTTAGGCCTAGGGGACAGTGAGCAGTTCTTC,CASSLGLGDSEQFF
TRBV7-6,-,17,TRBD1,TRBJ1-1,TGTGCCAGCAGCCCCTCAGGACAGGCCATAATGAACACTGAAGCTTTCTTT,CASSPSGQAIMNTEAFF
TRBV29-1,-,13,TRBD1,TRBJ1-1,TGCAGCGTGAGGGACAGCCTGAACACTGAAGCTTTCTTT,CSVRDSLNTEAFF
TRBV14,-,17,TRBD2,TRBJ2-1,TGTGCCAGCAGCCAAGATATGGGACTAGCGGGAGACAATGAGCAGTTCTTC,CASSQDMGLAGDNEQFF
TRBV6-6,-,14,-,TRBJ1-3,TGTGCCAGCAGCGCGGGGACACCTGGAAACACCATATATTTT,CASSAGTPGNTIYF
TRBV18,-,14,TRBD1,TRBJ1-4,TGTGCCAGCTCACGGGACAGGGTTGGAGAAAAACTGTTTTTT,CASSRDRVGEKLFF
TRBV5-1,-,13,TRBD1,TRBJ2-1,TGCGCCAGCGGACGGGACAGATACAATGAGCAGTTCTTC,CASGRDRYNEQFF
TRBV27,once,13,-,TRBJ1-2,TGTGCCAGCAGTTTGCACAGGAACTATGGCTACACCTTC,CASSLHRNYGYTF
TRBV5-1,few,18,-,TRBJ2-1,TGCGCCAGCAGCATAGGATACCCTGTCCAACAGGGCTACAATGAGCAGTTCTTC,CASSIGYPVQQGYNEQFF
TRBV7-8,-,13,-,TRBJ2-3,TGTGCCAGCAGCTCCACGAGCACAGATACGCAGTATTTT,CASSSTSTDTQYF
TRBV11-2,-,14,-,TRBJ2-1,TGTGCCAGCAGCTTAGCACTAGCACTCAATGAGCAGTTCTTC,CASSLALALNEQFF
TRBV27,-,15,TRBD1,TRBJ2-1,TGTGCCAGCACCTATGGACAGGGGGCGAATAATGAGCAGTTCTTC,CASTYGQGANNEQFF
TRBV24-1,-,18,-,TRBJ1-5,TGTGCCACCAGTGATTTGCAGGGCCTAAACGATAGCAATCAGCCCCAGCATTTT,CATSDLQGLNDSNQPQHF
TRBV2,-,15,-,TRBJ2-5,TGTGCCAGCAGTGCCTACCAGGGTGCAGGGGAGACCCAGTACTTC,CASSAYQGAGETQYF
TRBV5-6,-,13,-,TRBJ2-1,TGTGCCAGCAGATTTGAAGGGGGCAATGAGCAGTTCTTC,CASRFEGGNEQFF
TRBV12-5,-,21,TRBD1,TRBJ1-2,TGTGCTAGTGGTTCCATCCCCGGTTTGGGGGGACAGGGAATAGCTACCTATGGCTACACCTTC,CASGSIPGLGGQGIATYGYTF
TRBV27,once,14,-,TRBJ1-1,TGTGCCAGCAACGTATTGGGGAAGAACACTGAAGCTTTCTTT,CASNVLGKNTEAFF
TRBV6-1,-,12,-,TRBJ2-3,TGTGCCAGCAGTGAAGCTGGTTACGCGCAGTATTTT,CASSEAGYAQYF
TRBV4-1,-,14,TRBD2,TRBJ2-1,TGCGCCAGCAGCAACGGACTAGCGAGGAATGAGCAGTTCTTC,CASSNGLARNEQFF
TRBV11-2,-,15,-,TRBJ2-2,TGTGCCAGCAGCTTGGAGACTACGGCCACCGGGGAGCTGTTTTTT,CASSLETTATGELFF
TRBV7-9,-,14,-,TRBJ2-7,TGTGCCAGCAGCTTAGGGGGCAGCCCCTACGAGCAGTACTTC,CASSLGGSPYEQYF
TRBV6-6,-,14,-,TRBJ1-2,TGTGCCAGCAGTTACTCGATATTTAACTATGGCTACACCTTC,CASSYSIFNYGYTF
TRBV29-1,-,14,TRBD1,TRBJ2-7,TGCAGCGCAACTGACAGGGGGCGTTCCTACGAGCAGTACTTC,CSATDRGRSYEQYF
TRBV14,-,15,TRBD1,TRBJ2-3,TGTGCCAGCTCGTTGTGGGGACAGGGGGCAGATACGCAGTATTTT,CASSLWGQGADTQYF
TRBV9,few,20,TRBD1,TRBJ2-6,TGTGCCAGCAGCGAGCTCCAGTCAGGGGGCCAATTCTCTGGGGCCAACGTCCTGACTTTC,CASSELQSGGQFSGANVLTF
TRBV15,-,15,-,TRBJ1-6,TGTGCCACCAGCAGAACCCGGGACATAGATTCACCCCTCCACTTT,CATSRTRDIDSPLHF
TRBV2,-,14,-,TRBJ1-1,TGTGCCAGCAGACCCCAAGCGGGGAACACTGAAGCTTTCTTT,CASRPQAGNTEAFF
TRBV3-1/TRBV3-2,-,13,-,TRBJ1-1,TGTGCCAGCAGCCAAGCAGAGAACACTGAAGCTTTCTTT,CASSQAENTEAFF
TRBV5-8,-,14,-,TRBJ1-1,TGTGCCAGCAGCTCCGGGACGGCCAACACTGAAGCTTTCTTT,CASSSGTANTEAFF
TRBV15,once,16,-,TRBJ2-3,TGTGCCACCAGCAGCGAGGGGACGGGGAGCACAGATACGCAGTATTTT,CATSSEGTGSTDTQYF
TRBV18,-,15,-,TRBJ2-2,TGTGCCAGCTCACCCATGGACGGGCTAACCGGGGAGCTGTTTTTT,CASSPMDGLTGELFF
TRBV10-3,once,12,-,TRBJ2-5,TGTGCCATTTCGGACGGAGAAGAGACCCAGTACTTC,CAISDGEETQYF